This T cell receptor beta chain was recorded in a study of cytomegalovirus exposure and HLA in healthy donors (dated 2017 in TCRdb). General notes on the study: In an earlier analysis of fewer than 750 of the donors, approximately 300 Gb of sequence data and 90 million to 120 million unique TCR beta sequences from about 190 million T cells were reported. An early release that covered fewer than 800 HLA-typed donors contained about 300 gigabases of sequencing data and around 80 million unique TCR sequences. Of the 300 to 500 genotyped donors, 65% to 90% were placed in the genetic ancestry cluster associated with self-reported Caucasian donors. The study was designed to test whether signatures of past pathogen exposure could be identified by cataloging public T cell receptors. The study profiled the T cell repertoires of 500 to 800 subjects by immunosequencing and related them to cytomegalovirus serostatus. Besides the first cohort of under 700 subjects, a separate validation cohort made up of roughly 120 different subjects was used. The study combined high-throughput TCR immunosequencing, statistical association of individual TCRs with disease status, and machine learning to predict cytomegalovirus infection status. A later analysis re-analyzed previously published TCR beta repertoires from 650 to 800 donors and added high-resolution HLA genotyping to study TCR occurrence patterns. The later analysis used no new phenotypic data to find candidate immune exposures, relying instead on TCR beta sequences and their occurrence across donors. An earlier analysis of around 540 of the donors applied high-throughput TCR beta sequencing to assess whether each TCR beta V gene segment acted as functional or pseudogenic. Donor age, sex, ethnicity and CMV serostatus were compiled alongside the repertoire data. A later genetic analysis took genome-wide SNP genotypes for about three fifths of the 666 donors and used that subset as a discovery cohort. All discovery cohort repertoires had been generated on a single sequencing platform. Class I and class II HLA loci were covered by the typing at four-digit resolution. Typing coverage varied by locus: about 620-630 donors for A, B, C, DRB1 and DQB1; roughly 510 for DQA1; about 590 for DPA1; roughly 450 for DPB1. Four to six DR-DQ haplotypes were handled as single units for association and clustering, since linkage in the cohort was strong. On average, 235,054 unique TCR beta nucleotide sequences were sequenced per donor among 398 genotyped donors of the cohort, with approximately 18% of those sequences being non-productive.

Libraries were made using the immunoSEQ multiplex PCR assay. A mixture of 60 forward primers for TCR Vbeta segments and 13 reverse primers for TCR Jbeta segments was used in the multiplex PCR. A multiplex PCR assay on genomic DNA amplified the CDR3 region of rearranged TCR beta genes. Amplified TCR beta libraries were sequenced as 87-base-pair reads on the Illumina HiSeq System. In the original analysis: In a later analysis, roughly 80 million unique TCR beta chains were counted across the roughly 670 repertoires, and approximately 9.9 million of these chains were shared by at least two donors. Raw reads were error-corrected and collapsed into unique sequences with a nearest-neighbor algorithm that merged closely related sequences to remove PCR and sequencing errors. CDR3 sequences were aligned to IMGT reference sequences to assign V, D and J gene segments. For a sequence to be retained, a match of at least six nucleotides was required to both a V gene segment and a J gene segment. A rearrangement was called productive if the CDR3 had no stop codons and remained in frame with V and J, and every other rearrangement was called non-productive. CDR3 was defined according to IMGT convention as the region running from the second conserved V-encoded cysteine to the conserved J-encoded phenylalanine. Sequences without an unambiguous match to a single V gene segment were excluded from the earlier analysis of about 600 of the donors. An earlier analysis of fewer than 750 of the donors classified V segments as functional when productive rearrangements were above 56.7% and as segregating when the standard deviation between donors was above 5%. To diagnose cytomegalovirus status from the catalog of TCR beta chain sequences, a statistical classification framework was built. V and J gene assignment, in a later analysis, came from comparing TCR nucleotide sequences with IMGT/GENE-DB human TR gene sequences. Using the TCRdist pipeline, a later analysis assigned CDR3 sequences along with most-parsimonious VDJ recombination scenarios. In a later analysis, every TCR beta chain was defined by the combination of its CDR3 amino acid sequence and its V-gene family, and reads without a unique V-gene family were dropped. In a later analysis, around 600 highly shared, low-generation-probability nucleotide sequences were removed to address suspected cross-contamination and a sequencing artifact. A later analysis calculated a clonal expansion index for each public chain from normalized within-repertoire ranks of inferred template counts. In a later analysis, generation probabilities were computed with a VDJ recombination model fitted to out-of-frame rearrangements, and the resulting probabilities were checked against IGoR. Hypergeometric tests were used in a later analysis to score TCR-TCR, TCR-HLA and TCR-CMV co-occurrence, with a repertoire-size bias correction applied to the TCR pairs. False discovery rates were estimated in a later analysis by permuting HLA or CMV assignments 20 times. In a later analysis, co-occurring TCRs were grouped using DBSCAN, with TCRdist sequence similarity added in when clustering inside HLA-allele-positive subsets. Repertoires with fewer than 30,000 or more than 120,000 public chains, plus five repertoires with anomalous nucleotide sharing, were excluded from co-occurrence clustering. As stored in TCRdb, this immuneACCESS dataset retains in-frame rearrangements with V and J assigned. A fraction of the clones does not appear; measured against another copy, unresolved V genes explain less than half of the discrepancy, and the remainder lacks a known reason. That table furnishes V, J and clone size, whereas the DNA furnished D and trimming. Recorded for this sample are 100,000 to 150,000 clones; around 80% of them occurred a single time. The ten biggest clones cover around 14% of the sample.

Broad study findings and their caveats: For the cohort, immune exposure information was limited to CMV serostatus. Because counts were too low, roughly 16 rarely observed V segments, including chromosome 9 orphons, were left out of the earlier analysis of some 600 of the donors. A later genetic analysis reported fewer N-insertions in productive TCRs among donors in an Asian-associated ancestry cluster than the roughly 700-donor mean. Because HLA typing was unavailable for some donors at each locus, only the typed subset was used in association tests. A further reported finding was that TCR beta sequences accurately predicted the HLA-A and HLA-B alleles for most subjects in the first cohort. In a later analysis, the rate of TCR association differed among HLA loci, with DRB1 alleles having the most associated TCRs and HLA-C alleles having the fewest. A total of roughly 160 TCR beta chains were listed by the study as associated with cytomegalovirus. A few of the identified cytomegalovirus-associated TCR beta chains were confirmed in vitro to be specific for cytomegalovirus antigens. The authors suggested that the approach could potentially be extended to other disease states and immunological phenotypes. V-gene and J-gene trimming of TCR beta chains was associated with a missense DCLRE1C variant in a later genetic analysis, and the association was replicated in an independent cohort. In a later analysis, several top co-occurrence clusters were reported to appear linked to parvovirus B19, influenza, CMV and Epstein-Barr virus. When HLA alleles, especially DR and DQ, strongly co-occurred, TCR associations were difficult to assign to individual alleles. Specific HLA alleles were associated with 15,000 to 20,000 TCR beta sequences at a false discovery rate of 0.05 in a later analysis. Most CMV-associated TCR beta chains appeared to be HLA-restricted in a later analysis, and the HLA associations seemed to be driven largely by CMV exposure. Most TCR sequences were observed very rarely across donors, whereas some public TCRs were present in many individuals. The classifier was reported to diagnose cytomegalovirus status with high specificity and sensitivity in both the original and validation cohorts. Linkage disequilibrium might explain the correlated functional status among segregating V segments, but an unknown experimental factor could not be excluded. Broadly in line with IMGT annotations, most TCR beta V segments showed up in productive rearrangements about 90% or about 30% of the time in an earlier analysis of around 600 of the donors. In a later analysis, HLA-associated TCR beta chains showed more clonal expansion and lower generation probabilities than non-associated chains that were equally common. Roughly uniform sequencing depth across donors was assumed in presence/absence analyses, although this assumption may not hold. A cluster of highly shared sequence variants was judged likely to be a technical artifact of the sequencing pipeline. The cohort was sequenced for TCR beta chains only, and without alpha or paired-chain data the features that could be detected were limited.

In total, 630 or so healthy bone marrow donors made up the cohort. All cohort members were sampled while nominally healthy, although unrecorded immune exposures were likely present. The donor was CMV seropositive and belonged to the group of some 290 seropositive cohort members. Every donor gave a peripheral blood sample, and the peripheral blood mononuclear cells from that sample were used for TCR beta sequencing. Genomic DNA was extracted from the blood cell samples with the Qiagen DNeasy Blood Extraction Kit. Regarding this clone: Its antigen remains undetermined. Qualities for individual bases were not recorded, and no much larger clone is one base off.

The receptor was isolated from a woman in her fifties or sixties in good health and CMV-seropositive. The sample taken for sequencing was PBMCs.

CDR3 loop: CASGLRQGGDNEQFF. In nucleotides, the sequence is TGTGCTAGTGGTTTGAGGCAGGGGGGAGACAATGAGCAGTTCTTC. The rearranged chain carries TRBV12-5 and TRBJ2-1; the D gene is perhaps TRBD1, on 7 matching bases. From the cysteine up to the phenylalanine, the CDR3 has a length of 15 residues. The entry retains the CDR3 DNA only, 45 bases that are in frame from base 1. The germline V gene gives CDR1 as LGHNT and CDR2 as FRNRAP. V was cut back by 2 bases and J by 5 bases, leaving a gap of 13 bases between them.